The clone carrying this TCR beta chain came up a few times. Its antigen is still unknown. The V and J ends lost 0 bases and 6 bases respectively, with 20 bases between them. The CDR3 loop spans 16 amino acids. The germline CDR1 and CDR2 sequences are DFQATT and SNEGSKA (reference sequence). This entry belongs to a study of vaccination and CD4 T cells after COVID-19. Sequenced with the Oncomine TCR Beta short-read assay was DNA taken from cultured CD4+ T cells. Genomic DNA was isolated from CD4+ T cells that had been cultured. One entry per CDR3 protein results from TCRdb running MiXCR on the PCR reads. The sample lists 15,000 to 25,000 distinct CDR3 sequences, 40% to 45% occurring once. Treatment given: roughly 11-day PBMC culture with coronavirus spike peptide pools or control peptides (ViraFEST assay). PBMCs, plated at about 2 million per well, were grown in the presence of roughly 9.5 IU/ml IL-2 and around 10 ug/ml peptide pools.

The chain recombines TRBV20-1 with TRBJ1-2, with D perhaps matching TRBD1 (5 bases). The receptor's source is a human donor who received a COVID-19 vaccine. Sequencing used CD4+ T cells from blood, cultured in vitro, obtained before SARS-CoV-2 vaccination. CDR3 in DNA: TGCAGTGCTAGAGATTTTGGTAAGGGGATAGAAGATGGCTACACCTTC. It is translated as CSARDFGKGIEDGYTF.